These T cell receptor beta chains were read from a single sample in a study of beta chain features in type 1 diabetes. The assay was immunoSEQ multiplex PCR, and TCRdb's table has in-frame clones only and misses some. Here the sample spans hundreds of thousands of clones, around 15% being singletons. The sample was naive CD4+ T cells from blood. The source of these receptors is a man aged 18 to 29 with type 1 diabetes. CDR3s include the opening cysteine and the closing phenylalanine or tryptophan. Fields, in order: CDR3 DNA, CDR3 protein, clone size, J gene, V gene, D gene, CDR3 length. The D gene is left open where the match is weak. Some rows mark clone size as missing; the rest say once, few, many or name a class of expanded clone.

cdr3_nt: TGCGCCAGCAGCGACAGAGTCTCCTACGAGCAGTACTTC; cdr3_aa: CASSDRVSYEQYF; clone_size: NA; j_call: TRBJ2-7; v_call: TRBV5-1; d_call: NA; cdr3_length: 13
cdr3_nt: TGTGCCAGCAGCGTTACAGGGAACACTGAAGCTTTCTTT; cdr3_aa: CASSVTGNTEAFF; clone_size: NA; j_call: TRBJ1-1; v_call: TRBV7-9; d_call: NA; cdr3_length: 13
cdr3_nt: TGCGCCAGCAGCCAGACAGGGTTATCAGATACGCAGTATTTT; cdr3_aa: CASSQTGLSDTQYF; clone_size: few; j_call: TRBJ2-3; v_call: TRBV4-1; d_call: TRBD1; cdr3_length: 14
cdr3_nt: TGTGCCAGCAGCCGTCGGCAGGGGGAAAAACTGTTTTTT; cdr3_aa: CASSRRQGEKLFF; clone_size: few; j_call: TRBJ1-4; v_call: TRBV6-5; d_call: NA; cdr3_length: 13
cdr3_nt: TGCGCCAGCAGCCCCGACAGGGGGGGACACAATGAGCAGTTCTTC; cdr3_aa: CASSPDRGGHNEQFF; clone_size: NA; j_call: TRBJ2-1; v_call: TRBV5-1; d_call: TRBD1; cdr3_length: 15
cdr3_nt: TGTGCCAGCAGTTTGGCCCGGACGCCCGGAGAGACCCAGTACTTC; cdr3_aa: CASSLARTPGETQYF; clone_size: few; j_call: TRBJ2-5; v_call: TRBV7-2; d_call: NA; cdr3_length: 15
cdr3_nt: TGTGCCAGCAGCCGCAACGCTGGGACTAGTTCCTCCTACGAGCAGTACTTC; cdr3_aa: CASSRNAGTSSSYEQYF; clone_size: few; j_call: TRBJ2-7; v_call: TRBV4-2; d_call: TRBD2; cdr3_length: 17
cdr3_nt: TGTGCCATCAGTGAGGCGGACAGGGGCTACGAGCAGTACTTC; cdr3_aa: CAISEADRGYEQYF; clone_size: few; j_call: TRBJ2-7; v_call: TRBV10-3; d_call: TRBD1; cdr3_length: 14
cdr3_nt: TGTGCCAGCAGCCGAGGAGACTTTAGCGGGAGGGCCTACGAGCAGTACTTC; cdr3_aa: CASSRGDFSGRAYEQYF; clone_size: NA; j_call: TRBJ2-7; v_call: TRBV14; d_call: TRBD2; cdr3_length: 17
cdr3_nt: TGTGCCAGCCTAGAATCTACAGGGTGGAATGAGCAGTTCTTC; cdr3_aa: CASLESTGWNEQFF; clone_size: few; j_call: TRBJ2-1; v_call: TRBV28; d_call: NA; cdr3_length: 14
cdr3_nt: TGTGCCACCAGCTCCCTACGACTTACGAACACCGGGGAGCTGTTTTTT; cdr3_aa: CATSSLRLTNTGELFF; clone_size: few; j_call: TRBJ2-2; v_call: TRBV15; d_call: NA; cdr3_length: 16
cdr3_nt: TGTGCCTGGAAACCCGACGGCCACTATGGCTACACCTTC; cdr3_aa: CAWKPDGHYGYTF; clone_size: NA; j_call: TRBJ1-2; v_call: TRBV30; d_call: NA; cdr3_length: 13
cdr3_nt: TGTGCCAGCAGCTCTCCCCCTAGCGGGAGCAATGAGCAGTTCTTC; cdr3_aa: CASSSPPSGSNEQFF; clone_size: NA; j_call: TRBJ2-1; v_call: TRBV7-2; d_call: TRBD2; cdr3_length: 15
cdr3_nt: TGCAGTGCCAGGGACGGGAATGGCTACACCTTC; cdr3_aa: CSARDGNGYTF; clone_size: NA; j_call: TRBJ1-2; v_call: TRBV20-1; d_call: NA; cdr3_length: 11
cdr3_nt: TGCGCCAGCAGCACCCAAGGGACGGACACTGAAGCTTTCTTT; cdr3_aa: CASSTQGTDTEAFF; clone_size: NA; j_call: TRBJ1-1; v_call: TRBV5-1; d_call: NA; cdr3_length: 14
cdr3_nt: TGTGCCAGCAGCCGTCGGGGGGGGAGAGAGACCCAGTACTTC; cdr3_aa: CASSRRGGRETQYF; clone_size: NA; j_call: TRBJ2-5; v_call: TRBV7-2; d_call: TRBD2; cdr3_length: 14
cdr3_nt: TGTGCCAGCAGCCTCTGGGAAGCTTTCTTT; cdr3_aa: CASSLWEAFF; clone_size: NA; j_call: TRBJ1-1; v_call: TRBV7-9; d_call: NA; cdr3_length: 10